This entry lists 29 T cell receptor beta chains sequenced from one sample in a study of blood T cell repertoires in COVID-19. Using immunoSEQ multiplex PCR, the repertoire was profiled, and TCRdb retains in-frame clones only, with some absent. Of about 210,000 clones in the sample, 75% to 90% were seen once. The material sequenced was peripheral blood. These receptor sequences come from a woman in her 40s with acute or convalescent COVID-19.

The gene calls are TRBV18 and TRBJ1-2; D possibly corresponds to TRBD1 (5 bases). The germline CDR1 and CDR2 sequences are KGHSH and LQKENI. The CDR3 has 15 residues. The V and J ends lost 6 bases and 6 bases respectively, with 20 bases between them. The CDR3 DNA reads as TGTGCCAGCTCTTCGGCTGGGGCAATTGGGAATGGCTACACCTTC. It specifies CASSSAGAIGNGYTF.

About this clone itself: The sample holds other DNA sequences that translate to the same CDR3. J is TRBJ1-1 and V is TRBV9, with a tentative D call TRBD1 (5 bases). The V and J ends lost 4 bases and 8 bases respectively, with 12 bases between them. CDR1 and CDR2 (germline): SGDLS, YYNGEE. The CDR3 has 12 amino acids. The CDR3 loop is CASSLTGEEAFF. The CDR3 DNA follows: TGTGCCAGCAGCCTAACGGGGGAGGAAGCTTTCTTT.

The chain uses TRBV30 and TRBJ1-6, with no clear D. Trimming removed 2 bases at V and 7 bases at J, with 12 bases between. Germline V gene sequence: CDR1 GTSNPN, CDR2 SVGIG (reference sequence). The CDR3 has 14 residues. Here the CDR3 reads CAWSTGRRNSPLHF. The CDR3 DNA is TGTGCCTGGAGTACCGGACGGAGGAATTCACCCCTCCACTTT.

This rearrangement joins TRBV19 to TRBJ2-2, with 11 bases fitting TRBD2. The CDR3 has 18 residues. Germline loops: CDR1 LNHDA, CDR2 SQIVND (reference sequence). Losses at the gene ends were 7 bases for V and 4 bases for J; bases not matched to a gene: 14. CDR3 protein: CASKVVRLAGPSTGELFF. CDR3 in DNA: TGTGCCAGTAAAGTGGTCCGACTAGCGGGGCCGAGCACCGGGGAGCTGTTTTTT.

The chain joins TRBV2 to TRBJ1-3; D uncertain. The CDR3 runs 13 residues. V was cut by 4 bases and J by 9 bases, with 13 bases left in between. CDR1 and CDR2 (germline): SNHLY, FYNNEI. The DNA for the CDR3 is TGTGCCAGCAGTGTAGTACCGGAGGGCACCATATATTTT. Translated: CASSVVPEGTIYF. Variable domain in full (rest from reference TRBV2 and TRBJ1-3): EPEVTQTPSHQVTQMGQEVILRCVPISNHLYFYWYRQILGQKVEFLVSFYNNEISEKSEIFDDQFSVERPDGSNFTLKIRSTKLEDSAMYFCASSVVPEGTIYFGEGSWLTVV.

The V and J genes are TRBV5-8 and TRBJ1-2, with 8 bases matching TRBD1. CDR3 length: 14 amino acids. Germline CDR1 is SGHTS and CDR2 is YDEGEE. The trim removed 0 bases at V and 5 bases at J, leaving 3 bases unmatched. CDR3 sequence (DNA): TGTGCCAGCAGCTTGGGACAGGGGATTTATGGCTACACCTTC. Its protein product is CASSLGQGIYGYTF.

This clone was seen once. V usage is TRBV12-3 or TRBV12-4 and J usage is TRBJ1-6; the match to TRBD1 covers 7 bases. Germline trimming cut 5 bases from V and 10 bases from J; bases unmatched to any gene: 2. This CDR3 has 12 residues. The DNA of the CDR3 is TGTGCCAGCAGTGGGACAGCCTCACCCCTCCACTTT. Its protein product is CASSGTASPLHF.

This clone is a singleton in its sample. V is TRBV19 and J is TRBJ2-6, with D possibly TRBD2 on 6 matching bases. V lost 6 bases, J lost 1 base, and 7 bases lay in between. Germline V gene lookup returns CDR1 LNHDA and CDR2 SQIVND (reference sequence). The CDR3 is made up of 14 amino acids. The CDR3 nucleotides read TGTGCCAGTAGGCGGGGATCTGGGGCCAACGTCCTGACTTTC. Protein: CASRRGSGANVLTF.

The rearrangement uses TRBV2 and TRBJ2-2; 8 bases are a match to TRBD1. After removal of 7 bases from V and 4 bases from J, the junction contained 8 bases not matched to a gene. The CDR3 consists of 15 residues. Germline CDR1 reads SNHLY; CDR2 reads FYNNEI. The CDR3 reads CASTRDRSFTGELFF. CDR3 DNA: TGTGCCAGCACCAGGGACAGGTCGTTCACCGGGGAGCTGTTTTTT.

DNA for the CDR3: TGTGCCAGCAGCTCCCAGGGGGTCAGTGGGGAGACCCAGTACTTC. This encodes CASSSQGVSGETQYF. The V call is TRBV9, the J call TRBJ2-5, with 7 nucleotides matching TRBD1. This CDR3 is built from 15 residues. CDR1 SGDLS and CDR2 YYNGEE come from the germline V gene. With V trimmed by 4 bases and J by 5 bases, 11 bases remained unmatched.

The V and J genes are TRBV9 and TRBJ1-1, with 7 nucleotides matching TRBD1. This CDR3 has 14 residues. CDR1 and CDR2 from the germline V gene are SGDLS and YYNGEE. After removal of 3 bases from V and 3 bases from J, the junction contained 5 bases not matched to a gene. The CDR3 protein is CASSATDRDTEAFF. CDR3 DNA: TGTGCCAGCAGCGCTACTGACAGGGACACTGAAGCTTTCTTT. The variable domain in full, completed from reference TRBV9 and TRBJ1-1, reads DSGVTQTPKHLITATGQRVTLRCSPRSGDLSVYWYQQSLDQGLQFLIQYYNGEERAKGNILERFSAQQFPDLHSELNLSSLELGDSALYFCASSATDRDTEAFFGQGTRLTVV.

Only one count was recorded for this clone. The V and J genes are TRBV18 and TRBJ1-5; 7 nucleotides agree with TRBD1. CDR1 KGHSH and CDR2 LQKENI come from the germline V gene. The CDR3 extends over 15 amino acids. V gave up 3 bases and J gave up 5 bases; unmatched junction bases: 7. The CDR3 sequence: CASSPYNRGHQPQHF. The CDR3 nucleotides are TGTGCCAGCTCACCTTACAACAGGGGCCATCAGCCCCAGCATTTT.

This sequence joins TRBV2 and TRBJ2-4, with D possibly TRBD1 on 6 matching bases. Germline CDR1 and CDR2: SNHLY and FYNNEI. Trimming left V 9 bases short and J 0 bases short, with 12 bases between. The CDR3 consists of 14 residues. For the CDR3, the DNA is TGTGCCAGAGGCAGGGACATAGCCAAAAACATTCAGTACTTC. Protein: CARGRDIAKNIQYF.

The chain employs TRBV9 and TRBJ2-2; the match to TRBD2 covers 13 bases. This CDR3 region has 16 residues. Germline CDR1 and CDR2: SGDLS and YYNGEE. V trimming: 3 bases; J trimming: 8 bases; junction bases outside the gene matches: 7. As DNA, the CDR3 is TGTGCCAGCAGCGCCGGACTAGCGGGGGCCTTAGGGGAGCTGTTTTTT. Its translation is CASSAGLAGALGELFF. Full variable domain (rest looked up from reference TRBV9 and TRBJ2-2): DSGVTQTPKHLITATGQRVTLRCSPRSGDLSVYWYQQSLDQGLQFLIQYYNGEERAKGNILERFSAQQFPDLHSELNLSSLELGDSALYFCASSAGLAGALGELFFGEGSRLTVL.

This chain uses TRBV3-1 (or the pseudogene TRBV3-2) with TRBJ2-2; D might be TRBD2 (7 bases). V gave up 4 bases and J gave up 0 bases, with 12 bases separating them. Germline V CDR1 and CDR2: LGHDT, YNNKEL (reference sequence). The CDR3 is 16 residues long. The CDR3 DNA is TGTGCCAGCAGCCCCCGGGGGGCCCCGAACACCGGGGAGCTGTTTTTT. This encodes CASSPRGAPNTGELFF.

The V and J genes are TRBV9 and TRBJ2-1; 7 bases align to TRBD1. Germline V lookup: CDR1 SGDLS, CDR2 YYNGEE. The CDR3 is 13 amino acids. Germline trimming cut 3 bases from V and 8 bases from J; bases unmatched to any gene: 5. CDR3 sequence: CASSEGTADEQFF. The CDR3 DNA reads TGTGCCAGCAGCGAAGGGACAGCTGATGAGCAGTTCTTC.

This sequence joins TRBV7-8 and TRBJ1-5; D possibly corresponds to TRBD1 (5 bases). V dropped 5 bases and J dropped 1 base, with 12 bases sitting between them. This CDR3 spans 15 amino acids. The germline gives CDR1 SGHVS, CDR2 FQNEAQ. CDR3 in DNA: TGTGCCAGCAGCCCCCCAGGGTACAGCAATCAGCCCCAGCATTTT. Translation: CASSPPGYSNQPQHF. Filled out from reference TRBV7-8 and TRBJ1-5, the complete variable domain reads GAGVSQSPRYKVAKRGQDVALRCDPISGHVSLFWYQQALGQGPEFLTYFQNEAQLDKSGLPSDRFFAERPEGSVSTLKIQRTQQEDSAVYLCASSPPGYSNQPQHFGDGTRLSIL.

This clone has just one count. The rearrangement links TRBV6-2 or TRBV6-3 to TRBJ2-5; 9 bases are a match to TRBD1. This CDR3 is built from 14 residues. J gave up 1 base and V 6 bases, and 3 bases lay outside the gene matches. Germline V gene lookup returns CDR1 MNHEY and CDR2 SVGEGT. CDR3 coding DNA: TGTGCCAGCAGCCCGGGACAGGGCCAAGAGACCCAGTACTTC. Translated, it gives CASSPGQGQETQYF.

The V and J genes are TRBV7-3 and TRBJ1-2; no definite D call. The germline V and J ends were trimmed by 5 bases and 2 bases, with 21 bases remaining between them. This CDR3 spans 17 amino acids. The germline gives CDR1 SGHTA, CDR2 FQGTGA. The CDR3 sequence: CASSPRYLERGNYGYTF. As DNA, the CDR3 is TGTGCCAGCAGCCCCCGTTATTTGGAGCGGGGAAACTATGGCTACACCTTC.

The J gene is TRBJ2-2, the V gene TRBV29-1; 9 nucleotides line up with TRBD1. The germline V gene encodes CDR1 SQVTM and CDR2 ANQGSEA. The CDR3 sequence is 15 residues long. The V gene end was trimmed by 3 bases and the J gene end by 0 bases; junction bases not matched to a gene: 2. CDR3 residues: CSVDGTGSNTGELFF. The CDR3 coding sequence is TGCAGCGTTGATGGGACAGGGTCGAACACCGGGGAGCTGTTTTTT.

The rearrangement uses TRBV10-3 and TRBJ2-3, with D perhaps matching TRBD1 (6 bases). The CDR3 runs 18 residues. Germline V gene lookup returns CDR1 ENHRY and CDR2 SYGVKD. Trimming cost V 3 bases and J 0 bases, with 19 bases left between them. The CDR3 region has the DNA TGTGCCATCAGTGAAGGGCAGGGGCCGGTCACTAGCACAGATACGCAGTATTTT. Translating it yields CAISEGQGPVTSTDTQYF.

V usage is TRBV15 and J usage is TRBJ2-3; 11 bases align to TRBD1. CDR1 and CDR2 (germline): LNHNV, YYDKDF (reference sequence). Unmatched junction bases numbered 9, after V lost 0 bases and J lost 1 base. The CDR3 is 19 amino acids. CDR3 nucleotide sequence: TGTGCCACCAGCAGAGAACACCCAGGGACAGGGGGGGGCACAGATACGCAGTATTTT. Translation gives CATSREHPGTGGGTDTQYF.

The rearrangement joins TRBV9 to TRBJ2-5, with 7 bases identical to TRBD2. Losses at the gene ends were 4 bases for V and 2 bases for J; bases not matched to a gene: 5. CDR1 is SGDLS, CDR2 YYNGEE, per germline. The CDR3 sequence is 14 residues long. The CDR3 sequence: CASSTPGGQETQYF. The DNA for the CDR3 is TGTGCCAGCAGCACTCCGGGGGGTCAAGAGACCCAGTACTTC.

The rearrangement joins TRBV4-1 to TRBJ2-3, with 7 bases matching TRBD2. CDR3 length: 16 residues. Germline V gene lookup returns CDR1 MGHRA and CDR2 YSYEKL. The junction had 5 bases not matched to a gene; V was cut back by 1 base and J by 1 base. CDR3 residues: CASSQVGGGRTDTQYF. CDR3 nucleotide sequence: TGCGCCAGCAGCCAAGTTGGCGGGGGACGCACAGATACGCAGTATTTT.

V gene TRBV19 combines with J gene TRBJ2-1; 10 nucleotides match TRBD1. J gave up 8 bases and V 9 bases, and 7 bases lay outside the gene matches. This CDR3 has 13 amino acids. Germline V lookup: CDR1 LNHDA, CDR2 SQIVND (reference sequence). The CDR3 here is CASRDRGNDEQFF. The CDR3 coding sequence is TGTGCCAGCAGGGACAGGGGAAACGATGAGCAGTTCTTC.

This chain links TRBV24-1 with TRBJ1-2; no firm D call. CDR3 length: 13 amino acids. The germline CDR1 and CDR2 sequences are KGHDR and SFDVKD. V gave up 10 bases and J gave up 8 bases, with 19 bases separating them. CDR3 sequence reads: CATRGEGIEGYTF. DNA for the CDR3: TGTGCCACGCGTGGGGAGGGAATTGAAGGCTACACCTTC.

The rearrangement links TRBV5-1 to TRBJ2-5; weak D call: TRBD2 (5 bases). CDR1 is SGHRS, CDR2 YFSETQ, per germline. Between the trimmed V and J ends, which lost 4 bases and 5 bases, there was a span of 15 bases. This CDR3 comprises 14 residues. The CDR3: CASSPLGETETQYF. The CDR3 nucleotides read TGCGCCAGCAGCCCGCTTGGGGAGACGGAGACCCAGTACTTC.

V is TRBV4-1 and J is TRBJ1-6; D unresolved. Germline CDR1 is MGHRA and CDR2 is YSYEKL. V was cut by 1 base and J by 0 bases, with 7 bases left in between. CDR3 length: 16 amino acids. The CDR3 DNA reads TGCGCCAGCAGCCAAGGTACGGGCTCCTATAATTCACCCCTCCACTTT. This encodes CASSQGTGSYNSPLHF.

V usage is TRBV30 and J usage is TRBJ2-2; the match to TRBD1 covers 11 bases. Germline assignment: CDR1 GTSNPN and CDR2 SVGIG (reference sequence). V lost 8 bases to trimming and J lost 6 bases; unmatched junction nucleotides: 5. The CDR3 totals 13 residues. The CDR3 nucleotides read TGTGCCCACCGGGACAGGGGGTCCGGGGAGCTGTTTTTT. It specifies CAHRDRGSGELFF. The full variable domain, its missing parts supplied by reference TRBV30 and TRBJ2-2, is SQTIHQWPATLVQPVGSPLSLECTVEGTSNPNLYWYRQAAGRGLQLLFYSVGIGQISSEVPQNLSASRPQDRQFILSSKKLLLSDSGFYLCAHRDRGSGELFFGEGSRLTVL.